This paragraph covers one TCR beta chain sequence. Its binding antigen is unknown. Base qualities are not at hand, and no much larger clone is one base apart. The data are from a study of T cell responses to AZD1222 COVID-19 vaccine listed by TCRdb under 2021. About the investigation overall: AZD1222 recipients whose second dose came at about 4 weeks and those whose second dose came at about 12 weeks were combined into one group, since spike-specific TCR depth and breadth did not differ between the two schedules. A total of just over 230 trial participants underwent TCR sequencing, of whom approximately 210 received two doses of AZD1222 and about 25 received two doses of the MenACWY control vaccine. Enrollment into the trials was organized by age into subgroups of 18-55, 56-69 and 70-plus years, and those subgroups contained roughly 140, 27 and 60 TCR-sequenced participants, respectively.

Taken from the germline V gene, the CDR1 and CDR2 loops are SGHTA and FQGNSA. Trimming at the junction amounts to 0 bases on V and 1 base on J, and the germline ends lie 13 bases apart. The CDR3 has 17 amino acids, counting the end cysteine and phenylalanine. The DNA shown is the 51-base CDR3, in frame from base 1. The time point label of this sample denotes: baseline before first vaccination. Vaccinee samples were obtained from the UK trials COV001 and COV002, which included a single-blind randomized controlled phase 2/3 trial of AZD1222 (ChAdOx1 nCoV-19) in healthy adults. For TCRbeta chain sequencing, PBMC samples from trial participants were taken at day 0 and at day 28 after the second dose. The CDR3 regions of human TCRbeta chains were subjected to immunosequencing. As for the original processing: TCRs in the repertoires were matched against a reference library of SARS-CoV-2-specific TCRs that had been generated with the MIRA antigen-specificity platform. Breadth was defined as the fraction of unique TCRs that were SARS-CoV-2-associated, and depth was defined as the fraction of total T cells that were SARS-CoV-2-associated. Using the MIRA data, each spike-specific TCR was mapped to the spike region that the TCR reacts to and placed in a CD4 or CD8 class. Log10-transformed breadth and depth values were compared by one-way ANOVA with Sidak's multiple comparisons tests. TCRdb mirrors the immuneACCESS table, restricted to in-frame sequences. Some clones are absent from its copies; in checked studies, under half trace to an unresolved V gene, and the reason for the others is unknown. D and trimming were read from the DNA, whereas the V and J calls and clone size are those reported in that table. The sample table lists about 150,000 clones, roughly 94% of them with a count of one. Together, the top ten hold around 1.3% of the sample.

The research as a whole found: Conclusions about previously exposed vaccinees were limited because only six AZD1222 recipients were SARS-CoV-2 seropositive at baseline. The vaccine-associated CD4 TCRs covered the entire spike protein, and the dominant responses fell in regions 160-218 and 743-854. The 56-69-year group was small, and its depth increase did not reach significance, likely because of low power. Because no samples from the day 14 peak response were available, repertoires could be characterized only after the peak T cell response. After two AZD1222 doses, both the breadth and the depth of spike-specific TCRs were significantly higher than at day 0 and than in MenACWY recipients. Reportedly, close to half of the unique spike-specific TCRs recognized epitopes lying outside the regions that are mutated in the B.1.351 and B.1.1.7 variants. Participants were mostly white British, with more females than males. The authors suggested clonal diversity may have been underestimated.

This receptor chain uses TRBV7-2 and TRBJ1-3, with no confidently assigned D gene. This TCR came from an adult in good health. The sample here was peripheral blood, taken on day 0 of AZD1222 vaccination. CDR3 protein: CASSLAVSSGSGNTIYF. In nucleotide form, the sequence is TGTGCCAGCAGCTTAGCGGTTTCCAGCGGATCTGGAAACACCATATATTTT.